A selection of T cell receptor beta chains follows, all from one sample in a study of CD8+ T cells in alopecia areata. The data were produced by immunoSEQ multiplex PCR, yet TCRdb's version contains in-frame clones alone and is incomplete. The sample lists fewer than 250,000 clones, roughly two fifths seen once, with 0.4% to 0.55% in the top ten. Here the sequenced sample was CD4+ T cells sorted from blood, taken between weeks 30 and 35, from a patient treated with tofacitinib. The receptor source for this set is a human donor with alopecia areata. Each CDR3 is given without its conserved first and last residue. The order of the fields is clone size, V gene, J gene, CDR3 protein. Clone size is not always given. Where it is, it says once, few, many or a class for expanded clones.

clone size: -; V gene: TRBV5-1; J gene: TRBJ2-3; CDR3 protein: ASSSSRATDTQY
clone size: -; V gene: TRBV6-5; J gene: TRBJ2-1; CDR3 protein: ASSRDVDEQF
clone size: few; V gene: TRBV13; J gene: TRBJ2-1; CDR3 protein: ASSSSSLLRKTNEQF
clone size: few; V gene: TRBV4-2; J gene: TRBJ1-1; CDR3 protein: ASSQAGTGGRAEAF
clone size: few; V gene: TRBV5-6; J gene: TRBJ1-2; CDR3 protein: ASSREGGASGYT
clone size: many; V gene: TRBV7-9; J gene: TRBJ2-1; CDR3 protein: ASSWAVNEQF
clone size: few; V gene: TRBV9; J gene: TRBJ2-1; CDR3 protein: ASSPLAGGHNEQF
clone size: few; V gene: TRBV6-5; J gene: TRBJ2-7; CDR3 protein: ASSYSPRANEQY
clone size: few; V gene: TRBV7-9; J gene: TRBJ2-5; CDR3 protein: ASSHFLAGAETQY
clone size: few; V gene: TRBV19; J gene: TRBJ1-4; CDR3 protein: ASTTGGANEKLF
clone size: once; V gene: TRBV5-6; J gene: TRBJ1-2; CDR3 protein: ASSIVDSGYGYT
clone size: few; V gene: TRBV4-1; J gene: TRBJ2-2; CDR3 protein: ASLRQGAGTGELF
clone size: few; V gene: TRBV9; J gene: TRBJ2-2; CDR3 protein: ASSVDLVTGELF
clone size: -; V gene: TRBV9; J gene: TRBJ1-4; CDR3 protein: ASSVTGDSLEKLF
clone size: few; V gene: TRBV11-2; J gene: TRBJ2-7; CDR3 protein: ASSAAGQRRY
clone size: -; V gene: TRBV29-1; J gene: TRBJ1-2; CDR3 protein: SVVAPNYGYT
clone size: few; V gene: TRBV9; J gene: TRBJ2-3; CDR3 protein: ASSAGDTQY
clone size: -; V gene: TRBV7-9; J gene: TRBJ1-2; CDR3 protein: ASSRETVYGYT
clone size: few; V gene: TRBV28; J gene: TRBJ2-3; CDR3 protein: ASSSPGLATTDTQY
clone size: few; V gene: TRBV4-1; J gene: TRBJ1-5; CDR3 protein: ASSQDTYRTAYQPQH
clone size: -; V gene: TRBV7-3; J gene: TRBJ2-1; CDR3 protein: ASSSRGTYNEQF
clone size: -; V gene: TRBV6-5; J gene: TRBJ1-1; CDR3 protein: AGSFTGGNTEAF